A selection of T cell receptor beta chains follows, all from one sample in a study of monozygotic twins with inflammatory bowel disease. TCRdb reprocessed the 5' RACE reads, with one entry per CDR3 protein and no DNA. This sample's table has about 380,000 distinct CDR3 sequences. The sample was blood. All receptors derive from a human donor with ulcerative colitis or Crohn's disease, or a healthy co-twin of an affected twin (not recorded which). Each CDR3 is given with its conserved first and last residue.

TRBJ2-1 TRBV12-3/TRBV12-4 CALSRVGSYNEQFF
TRBJ2-1 TRBV4-3 CASSQHRGYNEQFF
TRBJ2-7 TRBV6-5 CASSYSGYNEQYF
TRBJ1-2 TRBV5-1 CASSGDRVGAIYGYTF
TRBJ1-5 TRBV19 CASSTQRQGNQPQHF
TRBJ1-2 TRBV5-1 CASSLATGGYTF
TRBJ1-1 TRBV27 CASSLTLNTEAFF
TRBJ2-7 TRBV7-9 CASVRGNYEQYF
TRBJ2-1 TRBV5-4 CASSLEGRHYNEQFF
TRBJ2-1 TRBV29-1 CSALGGWGGQFF
TRBJ1-4 TRBV11-2 CASSLDLSATNEKLFF
TRBJ2-1 TRBV10-3 CAISRAGEYNEQFF
TRBJ2-7 TRBV6-5 CASSYVNTYEQYF
TRBJ2-3 TRBV7-9 CASSSSGVDTQYF
TRBJ2-2 TRBV7-3 CASSLDINPNTGELFF
TRBJ2-3 TRBV12-3/TRBV12-4 CASSLRGRGLRLAEGTDTQYF
TRBJ2-2 TRBV18 CASSPGQGAGELFF
TRBJ2-7 TRBV7-6 CASSLRGADRSEQYF
TRBJ1-4 TRBV4-1 CASSQVGSNEKLFF
TRBJ2-3 TRBV11-2 CASSLEPGLRVDTQYF
TRBJ1-1 TRBV12-5 CASGSDLARANTEAFF
TRBJ2-3 TRBV6-4 CASSDDSGGPTDTQYF
TRBJ2-3 TRBV5-1 CASSPPGLRTDTQYF
TRBJ1-1 TRBV24-1 CATSDPRGGLKAFF
TRBJ2-5 TRBV5-1 CASSLATSGGQETQYF
TRBJ2-3 TRBV5-1 CASSLELTDTQYF
TRBJ2-7 TRBV6-1 CASRPTVQGFSRYEQYF
TRBJ2-1 TRBV5-4 CASSLGSGGRSYNEQFF
TRBJ1-2 TRBV20-1 CSARPDIFSYGYTF
TRBJ2-7 TRBV5-6 CASSPNPGQGNHEQYF
TRBJ1-4 TRBV29-1 CSVARGGGEKLFF
TRBJ2-2 TRBV20-1 CSARIARGTGELFF
TRBJ2-1 TRBV5-1 CASSPAGGPSGQFF
TRBJ2-7 TRBV5-1 CASSLDGGYEQYF
TRBJ2-2 TRBV6-2/TRBV6-3 CASSNSGGFRELFF
TRBJ2-4 TRBV9 CASSPSSYPAPSAKNIQYF
TRBJ1-5 TRBV23-1 CASRLRTACEDQPQHF
TRBJ2-7 TRBV20-1 CSASHPGQANYEQYF